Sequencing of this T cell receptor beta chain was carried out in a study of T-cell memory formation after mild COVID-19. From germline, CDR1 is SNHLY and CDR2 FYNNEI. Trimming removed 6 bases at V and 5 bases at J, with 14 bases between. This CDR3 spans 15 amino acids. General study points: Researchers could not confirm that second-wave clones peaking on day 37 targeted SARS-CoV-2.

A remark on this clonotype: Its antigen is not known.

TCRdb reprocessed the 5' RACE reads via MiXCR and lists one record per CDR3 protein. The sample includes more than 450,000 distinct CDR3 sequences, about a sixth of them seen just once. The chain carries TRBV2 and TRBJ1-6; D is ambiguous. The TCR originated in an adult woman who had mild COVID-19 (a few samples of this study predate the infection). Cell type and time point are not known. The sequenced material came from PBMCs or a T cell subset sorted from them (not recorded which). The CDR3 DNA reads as TGTGCCAGCAGGGAACGACGGACCGATAATTCACCCCTCCACTTT. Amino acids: CASRERRTDNSPLHF. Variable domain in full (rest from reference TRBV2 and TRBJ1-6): EPEVTQTPSHQVTQMGQEVILRCVPISNHLYFYWYRQILGQKVEFLVSFYNNEISEKSEIFDDQFSVERPDGSNFTLKIRSTKLEDSAMYFCASRERRTDNSPLHFGNGTRLTVT.